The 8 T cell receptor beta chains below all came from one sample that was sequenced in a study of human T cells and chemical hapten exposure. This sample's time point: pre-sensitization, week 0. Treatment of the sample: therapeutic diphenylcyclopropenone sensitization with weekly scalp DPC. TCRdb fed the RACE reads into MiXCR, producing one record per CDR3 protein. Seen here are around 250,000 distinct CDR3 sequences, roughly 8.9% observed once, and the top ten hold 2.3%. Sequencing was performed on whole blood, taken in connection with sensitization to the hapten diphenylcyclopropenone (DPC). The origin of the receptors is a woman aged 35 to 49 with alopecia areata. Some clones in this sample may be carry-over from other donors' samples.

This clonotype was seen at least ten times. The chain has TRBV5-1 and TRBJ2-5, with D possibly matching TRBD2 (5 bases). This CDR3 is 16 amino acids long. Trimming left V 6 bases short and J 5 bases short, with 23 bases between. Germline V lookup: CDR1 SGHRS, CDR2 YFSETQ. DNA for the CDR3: TGCGCCAGCAACTCCGGGGTAGCGACGCCGGGGGAGACCCAGTACTTC. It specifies CASNSGVATPGETQYF.

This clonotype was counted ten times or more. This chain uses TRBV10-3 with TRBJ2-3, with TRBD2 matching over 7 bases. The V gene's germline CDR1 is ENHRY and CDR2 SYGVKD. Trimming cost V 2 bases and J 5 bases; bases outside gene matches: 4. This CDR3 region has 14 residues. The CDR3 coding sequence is TGTGCCATCAGTGAGGGGAGGGCCAGAGATACGCAGTATTTT. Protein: CAISEGRARDTQYF.

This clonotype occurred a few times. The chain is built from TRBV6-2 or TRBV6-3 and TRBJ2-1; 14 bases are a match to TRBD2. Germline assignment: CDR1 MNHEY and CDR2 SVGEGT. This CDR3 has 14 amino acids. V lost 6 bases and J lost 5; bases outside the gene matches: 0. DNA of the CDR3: TGTGCCAGCAGGACTAGCGGGAGGGACAATGAGCAGTTCTTC. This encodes CASRTSGRDNEQFF.

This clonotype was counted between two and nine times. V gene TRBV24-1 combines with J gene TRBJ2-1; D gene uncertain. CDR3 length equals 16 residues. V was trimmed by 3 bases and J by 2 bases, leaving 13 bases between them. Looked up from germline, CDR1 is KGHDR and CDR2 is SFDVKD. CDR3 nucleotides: TGTGCCACCAGTGATCACCCGGGCCAGACCTACAATGAGCAGTTCTTC. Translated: CATSDHPGQTYNEQFF.

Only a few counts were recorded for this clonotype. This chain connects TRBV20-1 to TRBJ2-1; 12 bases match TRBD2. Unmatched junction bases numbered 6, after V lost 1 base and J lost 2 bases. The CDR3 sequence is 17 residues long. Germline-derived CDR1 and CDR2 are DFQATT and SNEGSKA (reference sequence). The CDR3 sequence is CSARGKTSGGTYNEQFF. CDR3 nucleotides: TGCAGTGCTAGAGGGAAGACTAGCGGGGGTACCTACAATGAGCAGTTCTTC.

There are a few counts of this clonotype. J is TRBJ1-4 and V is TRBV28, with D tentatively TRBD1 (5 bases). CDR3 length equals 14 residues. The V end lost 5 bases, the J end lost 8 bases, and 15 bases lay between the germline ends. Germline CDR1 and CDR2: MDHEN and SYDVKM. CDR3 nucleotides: TGTGCCAGCAGTCCCGTGGGGGGTGAAGAAAAACTGTTTTTT. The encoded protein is CASSPVGGEEKLFF.

CDR3 region: CASSPPSGSGDTQYF. In DNA form, the CDR3 reads TGTGCCAGCTCACCACCGAGCGGGAGTGGAGATACGCAGTATTTT. The chain has TRBV18 and TRBJ2-3; 8 nucleotides agree with TRBD2. Germline assignment: CDR1 KGHSH and CDR2 LQKENI. V dropped 0 bases and J dropped 5; count of bases not matched to a gene: 4. This CDR3 is 15 amino acids long.

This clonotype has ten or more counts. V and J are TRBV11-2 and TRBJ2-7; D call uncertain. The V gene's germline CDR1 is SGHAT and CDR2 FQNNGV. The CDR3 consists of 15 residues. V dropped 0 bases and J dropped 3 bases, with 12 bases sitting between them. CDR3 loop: CASSLEGPPFYEQYF. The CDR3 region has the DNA TGTGCCAGCAGCTTAGAAGGGCCACCCTTCTACGAGCAGTACTTC.